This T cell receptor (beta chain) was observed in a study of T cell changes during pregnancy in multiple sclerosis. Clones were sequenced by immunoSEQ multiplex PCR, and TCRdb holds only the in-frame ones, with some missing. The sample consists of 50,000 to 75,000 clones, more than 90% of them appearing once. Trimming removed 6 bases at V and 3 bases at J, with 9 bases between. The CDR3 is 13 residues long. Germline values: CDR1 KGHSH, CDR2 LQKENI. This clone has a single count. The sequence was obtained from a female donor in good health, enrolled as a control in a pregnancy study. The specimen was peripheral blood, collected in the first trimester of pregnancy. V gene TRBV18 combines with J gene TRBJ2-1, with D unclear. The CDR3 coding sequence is TGTGCCAGCTCCGGCCAGGTCTACAATGAGCAGTTCTTC. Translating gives CASSGQVYNEQFF.